Following are 7 T cell receptor beta chains from one sample sequenced in a study of shared clonotypes between healthy human individuals. Sequencing used immunoSEQ multiplex PCR; TCRdb keeps in-frame clones, though not all of them. The sample lists about 990,000 clones; about 80% were seen once. The sequenced sample consisted of memory CD4+ T cells from PBMCs. Subset denoted: CD45RA-negative fraction. These receptors all come from a man between 18 and 29 years old in good health. Some clones in this sample may be carry-over from other donors' samples.

For this clone: Just one base apart from a much larger clone, this may be a read error. The DNA is left out, because the CDR3 cannot be placed on it with certainty; the CDR3 is given as TCRdb lists it. V usage is TRBV2 and J usage is TRBJ1-1. Looked up from germline, CDR1 is SNHLY and CDR2 is FYNNEI. The CDR3 has 13 residues if both end residues are counted. This CDR3 reads CASSVGGGTESFF.

This clone was picked up one time. The chain combines TRBV18 with TRBJ2-1; a possible D gene is TRBD2 (5 bases). V shed 0 bases and J shed 9 bases, with 15 bases lying between them. There are 15 residues in the CDR3. Per the germline V gene, CDR1 is KGHSH and CDR2 is LQKENI. The CDR3 loop is CASSPPSGGLGEQFF. DNA for the CDR3: TGTGCCAGCTCACCACCCAGTGGCGGGCTGGGTGAGCAGTTCTTC.

The rearrangement joins TRBV30 to TRBJ1-2; no clear D gene. Germline V gene lookup returns CDR1 GTSNPN and CDR2 SVGIG (reference sequence). V was shortened by 5 bases and J by 4 bases, with 11 bases between the two germline ends. CDR3 length: 12 amino acids. The CDR3 loop reads CAWSQVGYGYTF. DNA for the CDR3: TGTGCCTGGTCCCAGGTCGGCTATGGCTACACCTTC.

The chain has TRBV7-2 and TRBJ2-1; possibly TRBD2 for D (5 bases). The CDR3 is made up of 14 amino acids. V was trimmed by 2 bases and J by 6 bases, leaving 11 bases between them. Germline values: CDR1 SGHTA, CDR2 FQGNSA. The CDR3 loop is CASSLYGNINEQFF. In DNA form, the CDR3 reads TGTGCCAGCAGCTTATACGGGAACATCAATGAGCAGTTCTTC.

The chain employs TRBV4-3 and TRBJ1-1; D remains unclear. In germline, CDR1 is LGHNA, CDR2 YSLEER. The CDR3 has 13 residues. Between the trimmed V and J ends, which lost 0 bases and 0 bases, there was a span of 2 bases. The CDR3 DNA reads TGCGCCAGCAGCCAAGAAATGAACACTGAAGCTTTCTTT. Translating it yields CASSQEMNTEAFF.

This clone was detected a few times. The chain recombines TRBV27 with TRBJ1-5; D may be TRBD1 (5 bases). Trimming pared 8 bases from V and 0 bases from J, leaving 11 bases between. The CDR3 has 14 residues. The V gene's germline CDR1 is MNHEY and CDR2 SMNVEV (reference sequence). As DNA, the CDR3 is TGTGCCAGCGCGGGGGGATTTAGCAATCAGCCCCAGCATTTT. As protein: CASAGGFSNQPQHF.

Worth noting for this clone: The same CDR3 is also encoded by other DNA sequences in this sample. V and J are TRBV5-1 and TRBJ2-7, with D unresolved. This CDR3 region has 11 residues. Trimming stripped 0 bases from V and 5 bases from J, with 3 bases between. Germline CDR1 and CDR2: SGHRS and YFSETQ. DNA of the CDR3: TGCGCCAGCAGCTTGGGGGACGAGCAGTACTTC. It codes for CASSLGDEQYF.